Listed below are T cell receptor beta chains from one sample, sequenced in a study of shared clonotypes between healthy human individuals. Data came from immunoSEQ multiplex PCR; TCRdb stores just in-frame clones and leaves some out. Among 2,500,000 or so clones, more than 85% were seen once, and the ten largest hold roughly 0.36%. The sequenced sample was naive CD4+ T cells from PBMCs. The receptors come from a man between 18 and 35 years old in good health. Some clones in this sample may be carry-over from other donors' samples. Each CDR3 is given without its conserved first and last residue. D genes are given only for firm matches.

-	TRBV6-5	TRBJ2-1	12	ASSYSRADNEQF
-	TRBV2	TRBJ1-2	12	ASGQGRANYGYT
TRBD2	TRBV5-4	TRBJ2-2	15	ASSFPGLAGATGELF
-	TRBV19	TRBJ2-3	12	ASSIGGTTDTQY
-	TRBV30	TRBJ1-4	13	AWSYNGGSNEKLF
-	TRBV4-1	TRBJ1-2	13	ASSQNGQFGYGYT
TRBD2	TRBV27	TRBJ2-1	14	ASSLYGTSGYNEQF
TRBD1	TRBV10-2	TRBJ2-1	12	ASTQGTSYNEQF
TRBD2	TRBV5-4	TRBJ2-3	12	ASSPGLVQDTQY
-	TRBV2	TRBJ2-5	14	ASSEARGPGQETQY
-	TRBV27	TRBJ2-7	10	ASSSPRLEQY
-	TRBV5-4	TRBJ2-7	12	ASSLFGLSYEQY
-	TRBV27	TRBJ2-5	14	ASSLRVWGGKETQY
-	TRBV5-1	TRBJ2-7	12	ASSLGTLPKEQY
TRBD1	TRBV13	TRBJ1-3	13	ASSTSGGAGNTIY
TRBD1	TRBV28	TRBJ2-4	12	ASSSRQGGNIQY
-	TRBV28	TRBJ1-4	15	ASSSAGKWSTNEKLF
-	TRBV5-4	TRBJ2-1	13	ASSLAAGEYNEQF
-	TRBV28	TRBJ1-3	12	ASSPRQGRNTIY
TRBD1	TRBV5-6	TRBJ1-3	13	ASSLRGGSGNTIY
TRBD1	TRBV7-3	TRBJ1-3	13	ASSPETGFGNTIY
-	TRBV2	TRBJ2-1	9	ASSLLNEQF
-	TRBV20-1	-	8	SASEYEQY
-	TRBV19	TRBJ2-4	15	ASSLRAGPVAKNIQY
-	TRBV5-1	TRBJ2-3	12	ASSPVGGADTQY
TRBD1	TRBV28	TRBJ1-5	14	ASSFGSGRGRQPQH
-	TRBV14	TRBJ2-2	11	ASSPRAIGELF
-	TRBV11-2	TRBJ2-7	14	ASSLGHGRGPYEQY
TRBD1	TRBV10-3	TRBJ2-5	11	AIREGQEETQY
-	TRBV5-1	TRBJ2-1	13	ASTQDPAGRDEQF
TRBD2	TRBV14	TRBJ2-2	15	ASSQDVGLAYTGELF
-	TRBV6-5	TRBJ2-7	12	ASSLRWDSYEQY
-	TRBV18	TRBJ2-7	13	ASSPPYDRRWEQY